Given below is one TCR beta chain in context. This entry belongs to a study of blood T cell repertoires in COVID-19. Across the study: Spain, Italy and the United States supplied samples that represented acute and convalescent COVID-19. PBMCs, B-cell-depleted T cells, or T cells provided the cDNA or gDNA that made up the material.

In the original workflow: Amplification of reference gene primers provided the estimated nucleated cell counts. Generated by immunoSEQ multiplex PCR, the TCRdb table keeps only in-frame clones and is missing some. From that table come the V and J calls and clone size; the DNA was used to work out D and trimming. The table records around 180,000 clones, roughly four fifths of them present only once. A Seattle source enrolled patients during active infection and followed them longitudinally. Trimming stripped 5 bases from V and 2 bases from J, with 13 bases between. In germline, CDR1 is MDHEN, CDR2 SYDVKM. The CDR3 has 15 amino acids.

This TCR was sampled from a woman older than 75 with COVID-19, enrolled during active disease. The sequenced material came from peripheral blood. This chain links TRBV28 with TRBJ1-5; no clear D gene. The CDR3 spells CASSGNYQGNQPQHF. For the CDR3, the DNA is TGTGCCAGCAGTGGCAATTACCAAGGCAATCAGCCCCAGCATTTT.